A selection of T cell receptor beta chains follows, all from one sample in a study of EBV T-cell therapy then PD-1 blockade in nasopharyngeal carcinoma. Their antigen targets remain unknown. Profiling relied on immunoSEQ multiplex PCR, and the TCRdb table lists in-frame clones only, not all of them. The sample consists of about 22,000 clones, over 75% of them appearing once. Sequenced material: CD8+ T cells from blood, taken at day -245 from a patient whose treatment included autologous EBV-specific T cells and nivolumab. All receptors come from a man between 35 and 55 years old with nasopharyngeal carcinoma. Each CDR3 is given with its conserved first and last residue. D genes are given only for firm matches.

d_gene: TRBD1
v_gene: TRBV7-9
CDR3aa: CASIPEGTGLYNEQFF

d_gene: .
v_gene: TRBV9
CDR3aa: CASSVEGFSGNTIYF

d_gene: TRBD2
v_gene: TRBV3-1/TRBV3-2
CDR3aa: CASQKRGDSYEQYF

d_gene: TRBD1
v_gene: TRBV4-3
CDR3aa: CASSQDIQGAYNEQFF

d_gene: TRBD1
v_gene: TRBV6-1
CDR3aa: CASSESSDRGFSGYTF

d_gene: .
v_gene: TRBV19
CDR3aa: CATTVNTEAFF

d_gene: .
v_gene: TRBV7-9
CDR3aa: CASSHLTLNTGELFF

d_gene: .
v_gene: TRBV5-5
CDR3aa: CASSWGAMNTEAFF

d_gene: TRBD2
v_gene: TRBV5-1
CDR3aa: CASSRLATNTGELFF

d_gene: .
v_gene: TRBV7-9
CDR3aa: CASSARNGEGGEKLFF

d_gene: TRBD2
v_gene: TRBV27
CDR3aa: CASSHSSGGYEQYF

d_gene: .
v_gene: TRBV5-1
CDR3aa: CASSLRVGPSYNYGYTF

d_gene: TRBD1
v_gene: TRBV19
CDR3aa: CAGRQGSRYEQYF

d_gene: .
v_gene: TRBV9
CDR3aa: CASSASVGNYGYTF

d_gene: .
v_gene: TRBV28
CDR3aa: CASSPRGGGGQPQHF

d_gene: .
v_gene: TRBV12-3/TRBV12-4
CDR3aa: CASSRLWGDTIYF

d_gene: .
v_gene: TRBV21-1
CDR3aa: CASSKVGGIYDYTF

d_gene: .
v_gene: TRBV19
CDR3aa: CASSAQDLDNSGGYTF

d_gene: .
v_gene: TRBV29-1
CDR3aa: CSVFGGDYTEAFF

d_gene: TRBD2
v_gene: TRBV6-4
CDR3aa: CASSDRLAGGPDTQYF